Sequencing of this T cell receptor (beta chain) was carried out in a study of lung T cells in sarcoidosis with Löfgren's syndrome (dated by TCRdb to the late 2010s). Regarding the complete study: Sarcoidosis was characterized as a granulomatous, predominantly pulmonary disease marked by accumulation of CD4+ T cells in bronchoalveolar lavage fluid. The repertoire analyses concentrated on Lofgren's syndrome patients. Findings and caveats that apply to the study as a whole: TRAV12-1 and TRBV2 CDR3 motifs were reported to be shared among multiple Löfgren's syndrome patients, suggesting public CD4+ TCR repertoires. In alphabeta pairing analysis, TRAV12-1 preferentially paired with TRBV2, and these paired TCRs showed CDR3 homology. TRAV12-1 and TRBV2 were reported as the most expanded V gene segments in Löfgren's syndrome patients compared with control subjects. Recognition of a sarcoidosis-associated antigen was only suggested; the antigen itself remained putative and unidentified.

This clonotype is deemed medium-sized (0.01 to 0.1%). The specificity of this receptor is unknown. Per-base quality was not reported, and no clone a single base away is much larger than it. Sequencing was performed on an Illumina MiSeq. TCRdb redid the processing of the public reads, applying fastp at Q25 and MiXCR, and retained in-frame beta chains. Rows with one shared CDR3 protein collapse into an entry with the most common genes and DNA. For this sample there are under 25,000 distinct CDR3 sequences; about 21% appear just once. The ten largest make up 0.65% to 0.9% of the sample. The germline V gene (reference sequence) supplies CDR1 DFQATT and CDR2 SNEGSKA. V is trimmed back by 1 base and J by 1 base, and the junction contains 3 bases that no gene match accounts for. The CDR3 covers 14 residues, taking in both the cysteine and the phenylalanine. The retained sequence is limited to the CDR3, 42 bases, with the frame set at the first base.

TCR repertoires were profiled from CD4+ T cells obtained by bronchoalveolar lavage. The TCR originated in a human donor with sarcoidosis (Löfgren's syndrome or another form), or a control subject (not recorded which). The chain joins TRBV20-1 to TRBJ1-1, and 7 junction bases match TRBD1. The sequenced sample was CD4+ T cells from bronchoalveolar lavage. The CDR3 region has the sequence CSARGTGSNTEAFF. The nucleotides are TGCAGTGCTAGAGGGACAGGCTCGAACACTGAAGCTTTCTTT.